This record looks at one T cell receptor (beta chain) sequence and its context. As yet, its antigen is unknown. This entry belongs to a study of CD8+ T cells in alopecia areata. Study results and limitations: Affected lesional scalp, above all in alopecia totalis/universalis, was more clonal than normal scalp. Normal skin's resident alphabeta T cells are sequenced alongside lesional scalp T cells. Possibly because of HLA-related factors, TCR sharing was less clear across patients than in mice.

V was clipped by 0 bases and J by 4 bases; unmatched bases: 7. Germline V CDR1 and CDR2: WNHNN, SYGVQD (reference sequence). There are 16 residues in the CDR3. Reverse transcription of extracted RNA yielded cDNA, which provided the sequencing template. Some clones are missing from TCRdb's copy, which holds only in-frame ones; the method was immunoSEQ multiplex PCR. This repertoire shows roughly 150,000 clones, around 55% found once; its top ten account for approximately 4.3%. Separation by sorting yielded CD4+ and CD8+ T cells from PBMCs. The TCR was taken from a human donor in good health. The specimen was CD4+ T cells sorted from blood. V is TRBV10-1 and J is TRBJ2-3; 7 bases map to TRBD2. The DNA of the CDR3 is TGCGCCAGCAGTGAGTCGGGGGGGAGAGGTGCAGATACGCAGTATTTT. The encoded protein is CASSESGGRGADTQYF.